A selection of T cell receptor beta chains follows, all from one sample in a study of OX40 agonist ivuxolimab in advanced cancers. The protocol was immunoSEQ multiplex PCR, while the TCRdb copy is restricted to in-frame clones and leaves out a portion. The repertoire holds fewer than 65,000 clones, with approximately 80% as singletons. The source material was CD4+ or CD8+ T cells sorted from blood, sampled in a trial of the OX40 agonist ivuxolimab. Receptors originate from an adult with an advanced solid tumor such as melanoma, head and neck, liver or kidney cancer. CDR3s include the opening cysteine and the closing phenylalanine or tryptophan. Fields, in order: V gene, D gene, clone size, J gene, CDR3 DNA, CDR3 protein. A D gene is named only where the DNA matches it firmly. Not all rows give a size; the values are once, few, many and, for expanded clones, a class.

v_call: TRBV28
d_call: .
clone_size: .
j_call: TRBJ1-2
cdr3_nt: TGTGCCAGCAGTTCCTCCGTAGCTAACTATGGCTACACCTTC
cdr3_aa: CASSSSVANYGYTF

v_call: TRBV7-9
d_call: .
clone_size: .
j_call: TRBJ1-1
cdr3_nt: TGTGCCAGCAGCTTAAACGTCGGGACAGAAGCTTTCTTT
cdr3_aa: CASSLNVGTEAFF

v_call: TRBV5-4
d_call: TRBD2
clone_size: .
j_call: TRBJ2-7
cdr3_nt: TGTGCCAGCAGCCCGCCGACTAGCGGTTCCTACGAGCAGTACTTC
cdr3_aa: CASSPPTSGSYEQYF

v_call: TRBV6-5
d_call: .
clone_size: .
j_call: TRBJ1-4
cdr3_nt: TGTGCCAGCAGTTACGGACAAACCGAAAAACTGTTTTTT
cdr3_aa: CASSYGQTEKLFF

v_call: TRBV6-6
d_call: .
clone_size: .
j_call: TRBJ1-2
cdr3_nt: TGTGCCAGCAGTCCCCACACGGCCTCGGGCTACACCTTC
cdr3_aa: CASSPHTASGYTF

v_call: TRBV27
d_call: .
clone_size: .
j_call: TRBJ1-1
cdr3_nt: TGTGCCACCTCCCCCGCGGGGGGCGCCCCTGAAGCTTTCTTT
cdr3_aa: CATSPAGGAPEAFF

v_call: TRBV7-6
d_call: TRBD2
clone_size: .
j_call: TRBJ2-3
cdr3_nt: TGTGCCAGCAGCTTAGGGCTAGCGGGAGTTGGGGATACGCAGTATTTT
cdr3_aa: CASSLGLAGVGDTQYF

v_call: TRBV7-8
d_call: .
clone_size: .
j_call: TRBJ1-1
cdr3_nt: TGTGCCAGCAGCTTAGGGGCGTTAGGGGCTTTCTTT
cdr3_aa: CASSLGALGAFF

v_call: TRBV6-1
d_call: TRBD2
clone_size: .
j_call: TRBJ2-7
cdr3_nt: TGTGCCAGCAGTGAAGCGCTCGTGGTCGGGGGGGCCGCCGAGCAGTACTTC
cdr3_aa: CASSEALVVGGAAEQYF

v_call: TRBV9
d_call: TRBD2
clone_size: .
j_call: TRBJ2-1
cdr3_nt: TGTGCCAGCAGCGGACTAGCGGTCCCCTACAATGAGCAGTTCTTC
cdr3_aa: CASSGLAVPYNEQFF

v_call: TRBV28
d_call: .
clone_size: .
j_call: TRBJ2-3
cdr3_nt: TGTGCCAGCAGTTCCGCCGGGGCCCACGCAGATACGCAGTATTTT
cdr3_aa: CASSSAGAHADTQYF

v_call: TRBV16
d_call: .
clone_size: .
j_call: TRBJ1-1
cdr3_nt: TGTGCCAGCAGCCAATTTAGGGAAATCACTGAAGCTTTCTTT
cdr3_aa: CASSQFREITEAFF

v_call: TRBV18
d_call: .
clone_size: once
j_call: TRBJ1-5
cdr3_nt: TGTGCCAGCTCATCCACGGTTCAAGGCAATCAGCCCCAGCATTTT
cdr3_aa: CASSSTVQGNQPQHF

v_call: TRBV28
d_call: TRBD2
clone_size: .
j_call: TRBJ2-3
cdr3_nt: TGTGCCACTGGGAAAACTAGCGGGAAACGAGATACGCAGTATTTT
cdr3_aa: CATGKTSGKRDTQYF

v_call: TRBV5-1
d_call: .
clone_size: few
j_call: TRBJ1-1
cdr3_nt: TGCGCCAGCAGCCCGACTAACGGGGCTGAAGCTTTCTTT
cdr3_aa: CASSPTNGAEAFF

v_call: TRBV2
d_call: TRBD1
clone_size: .
j_call: TRBJ1-5
cdr3_nt: TGTGCCAGCACCGTACAGGGGGATCAGCCCCAGCATTTT
cdr3_aa: CASTVQGDQPQHF

v_call: TRBV6-5
d_call: TRBD1
clone_size: .
j_call: TRBJ1-5
cdr3_nt: TGTGCCAGCGGCTTGGACAGGGCCTCGAATCAGCCCCAGCATTTT
cdr3_aa: CASGLDRASNQPQHF

v_call: TRBV6-5
d_call: .
clone_size: few
j_call: TRBJ1-6
cdr3_nt: TGTGCCAGCAGTTACTTGCCTACAGGAGATAATTCACCCCTCCACTTT
cdr3_aa: CASSYLPTGDNSPLHF

v_call: TRBV27
d_call: .
clone_size: few
j_call: TRBJ2-3
cdr3_nt: TGTGCCAGCAGTTTCGCCAGGGTGCGAGATACGCAGTATTTT
cdr3_aa: CASSFARVRDTQYF

v_call: TRBV5-6
d_call: TRBD2
clone_size: .
j_call: TRBJ2-7
cdr3_nt: TGTGCCAGCAGCCCAGGACTAGCGGGAGCCGAGGTCGAGCAGTACTTC
cdr3_aa: CASSPGLAGAEVEQYF

v_call: TRBV7-9
d_call: .
clone_size: few
j_call: TRBJ2-7
cdr3_nt: TGTGCCAGCAGCTCAGAGAAGAACGAGCAGTACTTC
cdr3_aa: CASSSEKNEQYF

v_call: TRBV5-1
d_call: TRBD1
clone_size: .
j_call: TRBJ1-3
cdr3_nt: TGCGCCAGCAGCTTGGCCGAGGGGGCCTTCTCTGGAAACACCATATATTTT
cdr3_aa: CASSLAEGAFSGNTIYF

v_call: TRBV20-1
d_call: .
clone_size: once
j_call: TRBJ2-5
cdr3_nt: TGCAGTGCTCCGGAAATAGAGACCCAGTACTTC
cdr3_aa: CSAPEIETQYF

v_call: TRBV9
d_call: .
clone_size: .
j_call: TRBJ1-5
cdr3_nt: TGTGCCAGCAGCGCCGTTTCCATGGGACCCCAGCATTTT
cdr3_aa: CASSAVSMGPQHF

v_call: TRBV6-6
d_call: TRBD1
clone_size: few
j_call: TRBJ1-1
cdr3_nt: TGTGCCAGCAAGGCCGACAGGGCGGCTTTCTTT
cdr3_aa: CASKADRAAFF

v_call: TRBV11-2
d_call: TRBD1
clone_size: .
j_call: TRBJ2-7
cdr3_nt: TGTGCCAGCAGCTCCCGGGACAGGGGGTTCTACGAGCAGTACTTC
cdr3_aa: CASSSRDRGFYEQYF

v_call: TRBV4-2
d_call: TRBD2
clone_size: .
j_call: TRBJ2-7
cdr3_nt: TGTGCCAGTTCCTTGGGAGGGAGGGCTATTGAAGAGCAGTACTTC
cdr3_aa: CASSLGGRAIEEQYF

v_call: TRBV2
d_call: .
clone_size: .
j_call: TRBJ2-7
cdr3_nt: TGTGCCAGCAGGGGCTCCTACGAGCAGTACTTC
cdr3_aa: CASRGSYEQYF